This T cell receptor beta chain was recovered during a study of shared clonotypes between healthy human individuals. Study details: Three plates were used per donor for CD4 naive, three for CD4 memory, two for CD8 naive and one for CD8 memory.

Germline CDR1 is SGHTA and CDR2 is FQGNSA. The CDR3 has 15 residues. Trimming pared 1 base from V and 4 bases from J, leaving 11 bases between. Healthy and HIV-negative, the adult donors had no recent acute infections or vaccinations. All of the donors resided in Nashville, Tennessee, and each was a Caucasian adult. Findings and caveats of the study: Naive CD4 clonotypes overlapped across several donors at approximately 5.5%.

TCRdb's copy holds only in-frame clones and misses some; the assay was immunoSEQ multiplex PCR. There are approximately 500,000 clones in the sample; about 96% occur only once, and 0.06% lies in the top ten. Comments on this clone: Antigen specificity is unknown.

The chain combines TRBV7-2 with TRBJ2-1; possibly TRBD1 for D (5 bases). This receptor was taken from a woman aged 25-40 years in good health. Material for sequencing was naive CD4+ T cells sorted from blood. Regarding subset: CD45RA+ positively selected. CDR3 region: CASSLEAGQYNEQFF. CDR3 DNA sequence: TGTGCCAGCAGCTTAGAGGCAGGACAATACAATGAGCAGTTCTTC.